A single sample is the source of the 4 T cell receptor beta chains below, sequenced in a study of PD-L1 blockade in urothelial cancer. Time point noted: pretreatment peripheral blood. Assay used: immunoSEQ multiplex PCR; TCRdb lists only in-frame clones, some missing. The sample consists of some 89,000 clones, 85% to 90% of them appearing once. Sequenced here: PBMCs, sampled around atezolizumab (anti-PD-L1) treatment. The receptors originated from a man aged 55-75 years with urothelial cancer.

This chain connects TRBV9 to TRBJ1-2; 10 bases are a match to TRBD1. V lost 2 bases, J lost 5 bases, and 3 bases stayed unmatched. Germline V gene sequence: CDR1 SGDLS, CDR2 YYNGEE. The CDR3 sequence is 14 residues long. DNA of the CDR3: TGTGCCAGCAGCGTCGGGACAGGGGATTATGGCTACACCTTC. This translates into CASSVGTGDYGYTF.

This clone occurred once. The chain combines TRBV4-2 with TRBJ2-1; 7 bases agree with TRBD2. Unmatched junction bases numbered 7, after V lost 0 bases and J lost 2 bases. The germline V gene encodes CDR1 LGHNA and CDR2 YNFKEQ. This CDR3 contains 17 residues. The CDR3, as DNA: TGTGCCAGCAGCCAAGATTTAGGGCGGGAGACCTACAATGAGCAGTTCTTC. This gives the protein CASSQDLGRETYNEQFF.

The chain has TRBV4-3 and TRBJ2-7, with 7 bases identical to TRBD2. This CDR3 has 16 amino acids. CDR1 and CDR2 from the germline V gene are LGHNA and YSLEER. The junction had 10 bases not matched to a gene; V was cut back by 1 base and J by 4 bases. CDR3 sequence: CASSQVAASGAYEQYF. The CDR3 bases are TGCGCCAGCAGCCAAGTGGCCGCTAGCGGTGCTTACGAGCAGTACTTC.

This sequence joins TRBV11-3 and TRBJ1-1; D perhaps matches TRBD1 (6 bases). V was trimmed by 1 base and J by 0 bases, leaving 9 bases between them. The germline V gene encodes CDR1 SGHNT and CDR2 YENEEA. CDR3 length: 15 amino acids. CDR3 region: CASSLVTGLNTEAFF. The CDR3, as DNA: TGTGCCAGCAGCTTAGTAACAGGGTTGAACACTGAAGCTTTCTTT.